This record covers a single T cell receptor (beta chain). The antigen this receptor binds is unknown. No much larger clone is present one base from it, and per-base qualities are unavailable. The data were taken from a study of blood T cell repertoires in COVID-19 (dated by TCRdb to 2018 to 2020). Looking at the study overall: Samples from collaborators originated in the United States, Italy and Spain and spanned both the acute and convalescent phases of COVID-19. The prospective study material was composed of cDNA or gDNA derived from T cells, B-cell-depleted T cells, or PBMCs. Deeply sampled blood TCRbeta repertoires from subjects exposed to, actively infected with, or recovered from COVID-19 were included in the dataset. The repertoires were released in a freely available public database meant as a resource for research on the immune response to SARS-CoV-2. Samples were obtained from the ongoing ImmuneRACE study (first 160 participants) and from some 1,300 subjects provided by 6 global collaborators. Nearly every sample came with metadata listing a de-identified subject ID, COVID-19 status, age in years and sex. HLA class I and class II types, where available, came from metadata supplied by the sample provider rather than from assay-based typing.

V sheds 4 bases and J sheds 2 bases, leaving 10 bases between their ends. Including the terminal cysteine and phenylalanine, the CDR3 comprises 15 residues. Left in the record is the CDR3 DNA by itself, 45 bases read in frame from the first base. According to the germline V gene (reference sequence), CDR1 reads SGHKS and CDR2 reads YYEKEE. Overall study outcomes, separate from this receptor: The amount of clinical and demographic metadata varied by source and participant and was provided uncurated.

TCRbeta CDR3 regions were amplified from genomic DNA using the immunoSEQ Assay, a bias-controlled multiplex PCR. Per the original workflow: The number of nucleated cells in each sample was estimated from the amplification of reference gene primers within the assay. Sequence reads were collapsed and filtered to measure the absolute abundance of every unique TCRbeta CDR3 rearrangement. Productive Simpson clonality was computed per sample as the square root of Simpson's diversity index over productive rearrangements. The immuneACCESS repertoire file appears here via TCRdb, limited to in-frame rearrangements. These files lack a portion of the clones; in checked studies, under half of the deficit traces to unresolved V genes, and the cause of the others is not known. V, J and clone size are taken as reported in that table, and D and trimming were inferred from the DNA itself. The sample yields 500,000 to 600,000 clones; about 89% were counted once. The ten largest account for less than 9% of the sample.

One collaborating source in Seattle enrolled patients during active infection and followed them longitudinally through the course of disease. Collaborating institutions collected whole blood in K2EDTA tubes following their own protocols. For TCRbeta analysis, collaborators shipped samples as frozen whole blood, isolated PBMCs, or DNA extracted from either of those sample types. The sequenced material came from peripheral blood. This receptor was identified in a woman between 50 and 59 years old with COVID-19, enrolled during active disease. This chain is built from TRBV5-5 and TRBJ2-6; matching of 6 bases hints at TRBD1 as the D gene. The DNA sequence reads TGTGCCAGCAGCACTGCAGGGGCTGGGGCCAACGTCCTGACTTTC. Its coded protein is CASSTAGAGANVLTF.